A selection of T cell receptor beta chains follows, all from one sample in a study of a mutant IDH1 vaccine in newly diagnosed glioma. Their cognate antigens are unknown. Clones were read by immunoSEQ multiplex PCR, and TCRdb kept only the in-frame ones, dropping some. This sample has roughly 40,000 clones; around 85% occur once, and the top ten carry 1.7%. Sequenced here: PBMCs, sampled from a glioma patient whose treatment included an IDH1 peptide vaccine. These receptors all stem from a man aged 40-50 years with glioma. Both conserved end residues are part of each CDR3. The order of the fields is V gene, J gene, CDR3 protein.

v_call: TRBV4-1
j_call: TRBJ1-2
cdr3_aa: CASSQVTVREFGYTF

v_call: TRBV7-3
j_call: TRBJ2-3
cdr3_aa: CASSPNDNSPLARADTQYF

v_call: TRBV28
j_call: TRBJ2-3
cdr3_aa: CASSSTSRLAGVGSQYF

v_call: TRBV2
j_call: TRBJ2-5
cdr3_aa: CASRGARSSGSVETQYF

v_call: TRBV27
j_call: TRBJ2-7
cdr3_aa: CASSRRLDYEQYF

v_call: TRBV7-3
j_call: TRBJ2-5
cdr3_aa: CASSPGPQETQYF

v_call: TRBV25-1
j_call: TRBJ2-7
cdr3_aa: CASSGSYTYEQYF

v_call: TRBV7-8
j_call: TRBJ2-3
cdr3_aa: CASSLVTSGRSDTQYF

v_call: TRBV5-4
j_call: TRBJ2-5
cdr3_aa: CASSFRTEETQYF

v_call: TRBV4-3
j_call: TRBJ2-1
cdr3_aa: CASSQDLVLWEGKVNEQFF

v_call: TRBV5-8
j_call: TRBJ1-1
cdr3_aa: CASSGAPGSPNTEAFF

v_call: TRBV4-3
j_call: TRBJ2-7
cdr3_aa: CASSQDRGSEQYF

v_call: TRBV6-1
j_call: TRBJ1-4
cdr3_aa: CASSEVRWGSDEKLFF

v_call: TRBV2
j_call: TRBJ1-3
cdr3_aa: CASSEQGLRSGNTIYF

v_call: TRBV5-4
j_call: TRBJ2-7
cdr3_aa: CASSPRTSGGYEQYF

v_call: TRBV6-1
j_call: TRBJ1-3
cdr3_aa: CASSEALRLFSGNTIYF

v_call: TRBV6-6
j_call: TRBJ1-5
cdr3_aa: CASTGESNQPQHF

v_call: TRBV18
j_call: TRBJ2-5
cdr3_aa: CASSPRETQYF

v_call: TRBV7-6
j_call: TRBJ2-7
cdr3_aa: CASSLLSTGRSDEQYF

v_call: TRBV27
j_call: TRBJ1-5
cdr3_aa: CASSERLESGYSNQPQHF

v_call: TRBV6-1
j_call: TRBJ2-3
cdr3_aa: CASSLLAGVPDTQYF

v_call: TRBV15
j_call: TRBJ2-1
cdr3_aa: CATSRGLAGIYNEQFF